This T cell receptor (beta chain) originates from a study of blood T cell repertoires in COVID-19. This CDR3 has 14 amino acids. CDR1 is MNHEY, CDR2 SMNVEV, per germline (reference sequence). Trimming removed 3 bases from V and 5 bases from J; junction bases left unmatched: 6. Generated by immunoSEQ multiplex PCR, the TCRdb table keeps only in-frame clones and is missing some. The sample has approximately 230,000 clones; more than 75% are singletons. This clone was picked up one time. Cohorts were assigned according to the clinical history that participants reported. This sequence was found in a man in his forties who had recovered from COVID-19. The J gene is TRBJ2-7, the V gene TRBV27; 8 nucleotides match TRBD2. The specimen sequenced was PBMCs or T cells enriched from blood (not recorded which). CDR3 coding DNA: TGTGCCAGCAGTTTTAGCGGGGTTATCAACGAGCAGTACTTC. This encodes CASSFSGVINEQYF.